The entry below describes one T cell receptor beta chain. What this receptor recognizes is not known. The sample holds no much larger clone one base away, and base qualities are not on file. The data were obtained in a study of cytomegalovirus exposure and HLA in healthy donors (dated by TCRdb to about 2017). A note on the overall study: According to an earlier analysis of a few hundred of the donors, 200 million or so T cells yielded roughly 110 million unique TCR beta sequences and about 300 Gb of sequence data. An early release that covered 640 HLA-typed donors contained around 300 gigabases of sequencing data and tens of millions of unique TCR sequences. The genetic ancestry cluster associated with self-reported Caucasian donors included over 65% of the roughly 400 genotyped donors. The study aimed to test whether signatures of past pathogen exposure could be identified by cataloging public T cell receptors. Using immunosequencing, the study profiled T cell repertoires from around 680 subjects and related those repertoires to cytomegalovirus serostatus. In addition to the first cohort of 500 to 850 subjects, a separate validation cohort of approximately 110 different subjects was used. The study combined high-throughput TCR immunosequencing, statistical association of individual TCRs with disease status, and machine learning to predict cytomegalovirus infection status. In a later analysis, previously published TCR beta repertoires from 666 donors were re-analyzed and high-resolution HLA genotyping was added so that TCR occurrence patterns could be studied. Rather than drawing on any new phenotypic data, the later analysis identified candidate immune exposures from TCR beta sequences and the way those sequences occurred across donors. To decide whether each TCR beta V gene segment behaved as functional or pseudogenic, an earlier analysis of nearly 600 of the donors relied on high-throughput TCR beta sequencing. Donor age, sex, ethnicity and CMV serostatus were compiled together with the repertoire data. A later genetic analysis took genome-wide SNP genotypes for about 55% of the 666 donors and used that subset as a discovery cohort. Every discovery cohort repertoire had been produced on one sequencing platform. HLA typing included class I and class II loci at four-digit resolution. Typing coverage varied by locus: roughly 629-630 donors for A, B, C, DRB1 and DQB1; approximately 560 for DQA1; approximately 610 for DPA1; roughly 450 for DPB1. Four or five DR-DQ haplotypes were handled as single units for association and clustering because linkage in the cohort was strong. On average, around 230,000 unique TCR beta nucleotide sequences were sequenced per donor among a few hundred genotyped donors of the cohort, with around 19% of those sequences being non-productive. What the study reported, not specific to this receptor: Compared with the roughly 700-donor mean, donors in an Asian-associated ancestry cluster had fewer N-insertions in productive TCRs, according to a later genetic analysis. Several of the top co-occurrence clusters appeared to be linked to parvovirus B19, influenza, CMV and Epstein-Barr virus, according to a later analysis. Because counts were too low, some 17 rarely observed V segments, including chromosome 9 orphons, were excluded from the earlier analysis of some 590 of the donors. Because HLA typing was missing for some donors at each locus, association tests included only the typed subset. A further reported finding was that TCR beta sequences accurately predicted the HLA-A and HLA-B alleles for most subjects in the first cohort. In a later genetic analysis, a missense DCLRE1C variant was associated with V-gene and J-gene trimming of TCR beta chains, and the association was replicated in an independent cohort. A later analysis found that TCR association rates varied across HLA loci, with DRB1 alleles showing the most associated TCRs and HLA-C alleles the fewest. Linkage disequilibrium might explain the correlated functional status among segregating V segments, but an unknown experimental factor could not be ruled out. The only immune exposure information available for the cohort was CMV serostatus. Most TCR sequences were observed very rarely across donors, whereas some public TCRs were present in many individuals. In the study, approximately 160 TCR beta chains were listed as associated with cytomegalovirus. Presence/absence analyses assumed roughly uniform sequencing depth across donors, an assumption that may not hold. In this cohort, only TCR beta chains were sequenced, and detectable features were limited by the absence of alpha or paired-chain data. Some IMGT-functional V segments, including TRBV6-2 and TRBV6-3, could not be distinguished by the 87-base-pair reads and were therefore excluded. When HLA alleles, especially DR and DQ, strongly co-occurred, attributing TCR associations to individual alleles was difficult. In an earlier analysis of 587 of the donors, most TCR beta V segments appeared in productive rearrangements about 90% or about 30% of the time, broadly matching IMGT annotations. In a later analysis, HLA-associated TCR beta chains were found to be more clonally expanded and to have lower generation probabilities than equally common non-associated chains. A cluster of highly shared sequence variants was judged likely to represent a technical artifact of the sequencing pipeline. Cytomegalovirus status was reported to be diagnosed by the classifier with high specificity and sensitivity in both the original and validation cohorts. At a false discovery rate of 0.05, a later analysis linked 16,951 TCR beta sequences to specific HLA alleles. In vitro tests confirmed that a few of the cytomegalovirus-associated TCR beta chains recognize cytomegalovirus antigens. It was suggested by the authors that the approach could potentially be generalized to other disease states and immunological phenotypes. Most CMV-associated TCR beta chains appeared to be HLA-restricted in a later analysis, and the HLA associations seemed to be driven largely by CMV exposure.

The cohort was made up of 500 to 850 healthy bone marrow donors. Cohort members were all nominally healthy when sampled, although unrecorded immune exposures were likely present. The donor was CMV seronegative and belonged to the group of roughly 330 seronegative cohort members. Each donor provided a peripheral blood sample, and peripheral blood mononuclear cells were used for TCR beta sequencing. The Qiagen DNeasy Blood Extraction Kit was used to extract genomic DNA from the blood cell samples. The CDR3 runs 15 amino acids, cysteine and phenylalanine included. The entry retains the CDR3 DNA only, 45 bases that are in frame from base 1. The germline V gene gives CDR1 as KGHSH and CDR2 as LQKENI. V loses 1 base, J loses 7 bases, and the germline ends lie 13 bases apart. The library was prepared using the immunoSEQ multiplex PCR assay. For the multiplex PCR, a mixture combining 60 forward primers for TCR Vbeta segments and 13 reverse primers for TCR Jbeta segments was used. Amplification of the CDR3 region of rearranged TCR beta genes was performed with a multiplex PCR assay on genomic DNA. The Illumina HiSeq System was used to sequence the amplified TCR beta libraries as 87-base-pair reads. The authors' pipeline ran thus. In a later analysis, tens of millions of unique TCR beta chains were counted across the 690 or so repertoires, and roughly 10 million of these chains were shared by at least two donors. Raw reads were error-corrected and collapsed into unique sequences with a nearest-neighbor algorithm that merged closely related sequences to remove PCR and sequencing errors. V, D and J gene segments were assigned by aligning CDR3 sequences to IMGT reference sequences. For a sequence to be retained, at least a six-nucleotide match to both a V gene segment and a J gene segment was required. Rearrangements were called productive when the CDR3 lacked stop codons and stayed in frame with V and J; all others were non-productive. CDR3 was defined according to IMGT convention as the region running from the second conserved V-encoded cysteine to the conserved J-encoded phenylalanine. Sequences without an unambiguous match to a single V gene segment were excluded from the earlier analysis of a few hundred of the donors. In an earlier analysis of 587 of the donors, V segments were called functional above 56.7% productive rearrangements and were called segregating when the between-donor standard deviation exceeded 5%. A statistical classification framework was built to diagnose cytomegalovirus status from the catalog of TCR beta chain sequences. In a later analysis, TCR nucleotide sequences were compared against IMGT/GENE-DB human TR gene sequences so that V and J genes could be assigned. The TCRdist pipeline was used in a later analysis to assign CDR3 sequences and most-parsimonious VDJ recombination scenarios. In a later analysis, each TCR beta chain was defined by its CDR3 amino acid sequence together with its V-gene family, and reads without a unique V-gene family were excluded. To address suspected cross-contamination and a sequencing artifact, a later analysis removed around 590 highly shared, low-generation-probability nucleotide sequences. A later analysis calculated a clonal expansion index for each public chain from normalized within-repertoire ranks of inferred template counts. In a later analysis, generation probabilities were computed with a VDJ recombination model fitted to out-of-frame rearrangements, and the resulting probabilities were checked against IGoR. In a later analysis, TCR-TCR, TCR-HLA and TCR-CMV co-occurrence was scored with hypergeometric tests, and a repertoire-size bias correction was applied to TCR pairs. In a later analysis, false discovery rates were estimated by permuting HLA or CMV assignments 20 times. A later analysis grouped co-occurring TCRs with DBSCAN, adding TCRdist sequence similarity when clustering within HLA-allele-positive subsets. For co-occurrence clustering, repertoires with fewer than 30,000 or more than 120,000 public chains were excluded, along with roughly 5 repertoires with anomalous nucleotide sharing. Sourced from immuneACCESS, this table was stored by TCRdb with only in-frame sequences that have V and J called. A share of the clones is absent; for the studies checked, an unresolved V gene accounts for under half, and the remainder has no known explanation. V, J and clone size reflect that table, while D and trimming were determined from the DNA. A total of 220,000 or so clones appear in this sample, approximately 80% of them only once. The ten largest clonotypes hold about 1.8% of the sample.

The clonotype was recovered from a middle-aged man in good health and CMV-seronegative. The chain uses TRBV18 and TRBJ1-4, and the D gene may be TRBD1, 5 bases matching. Specimen: PBMCs. The CDR3 region reads CASSPLEGTREKLFF. The sequenced DNA is TGTGCCAGCTCACCACTCGAAGGGACTCGTGAAAAACTGTTTTTT.